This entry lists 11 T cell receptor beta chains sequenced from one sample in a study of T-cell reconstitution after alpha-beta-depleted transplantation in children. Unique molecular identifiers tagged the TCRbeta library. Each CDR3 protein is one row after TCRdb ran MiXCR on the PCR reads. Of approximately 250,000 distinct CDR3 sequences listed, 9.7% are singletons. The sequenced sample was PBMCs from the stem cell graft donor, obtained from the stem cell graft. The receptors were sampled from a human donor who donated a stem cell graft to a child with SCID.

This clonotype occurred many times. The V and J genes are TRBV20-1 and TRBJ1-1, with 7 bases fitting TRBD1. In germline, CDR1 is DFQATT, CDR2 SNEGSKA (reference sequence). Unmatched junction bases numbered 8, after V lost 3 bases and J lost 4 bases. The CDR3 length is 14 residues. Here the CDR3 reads CSASDRARGTEAFF. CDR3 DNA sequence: TGCAGTGCTAGTGACAGGGCCCGGGGCACTGAAGCTTTCTTT.

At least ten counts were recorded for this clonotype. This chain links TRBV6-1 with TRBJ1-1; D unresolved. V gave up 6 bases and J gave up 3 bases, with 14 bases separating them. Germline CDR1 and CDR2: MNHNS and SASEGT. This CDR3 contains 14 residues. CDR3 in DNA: TGTGCCAGCAGGGCATTAGTGGGCCACACTGAAGCTTTCTTT. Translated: CASRALVGHTEAFF.

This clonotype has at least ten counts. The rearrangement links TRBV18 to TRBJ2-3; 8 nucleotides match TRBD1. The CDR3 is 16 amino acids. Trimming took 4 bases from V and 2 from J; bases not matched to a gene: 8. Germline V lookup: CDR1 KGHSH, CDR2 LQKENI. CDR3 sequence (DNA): TGTGCCAGCTCACGTACCGGGACAGGACACACAGATACGCAGTATTTT. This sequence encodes CASSRTGTGHTDTQYF.

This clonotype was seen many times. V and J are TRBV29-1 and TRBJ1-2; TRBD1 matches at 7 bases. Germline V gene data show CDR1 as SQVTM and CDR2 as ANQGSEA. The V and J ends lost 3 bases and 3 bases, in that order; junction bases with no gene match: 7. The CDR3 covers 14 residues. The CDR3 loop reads CSVDRDSSYYGYTF. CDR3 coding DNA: TGCAGCGTTGACCGGGACAGCAGCTACTATGGCTACACCTTC. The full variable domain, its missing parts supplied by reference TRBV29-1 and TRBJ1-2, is SAVISQKPSRDICQRGTSLTIQCQVDSQVTMMFWYRQQPGQSLTLIATANQGSEATYESGFVIDKFPISRPNLTFSTLTVSNMSPEDSSIYLCSVDRDSSYYGYTFGSGTRLTVV.

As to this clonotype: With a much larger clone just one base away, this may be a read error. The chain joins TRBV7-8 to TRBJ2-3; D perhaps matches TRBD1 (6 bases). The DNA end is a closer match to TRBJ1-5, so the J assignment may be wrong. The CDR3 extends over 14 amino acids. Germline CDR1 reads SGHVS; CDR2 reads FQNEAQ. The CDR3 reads CASSSPRGADTQHF. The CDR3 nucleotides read TGTGCCAGCAGCTCCCCCCGGGGGGCAGATACGCAGCATTTT.

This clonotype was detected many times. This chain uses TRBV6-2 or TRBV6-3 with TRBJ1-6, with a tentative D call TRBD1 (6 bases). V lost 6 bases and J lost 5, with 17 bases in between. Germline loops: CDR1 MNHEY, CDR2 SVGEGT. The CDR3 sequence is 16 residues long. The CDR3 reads CASSPTGRTDNSPLHF. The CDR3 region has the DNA TGTGCCAGCAGCCCCACAGGGCGGACGGATAATTCACCCCTCCACTTT.

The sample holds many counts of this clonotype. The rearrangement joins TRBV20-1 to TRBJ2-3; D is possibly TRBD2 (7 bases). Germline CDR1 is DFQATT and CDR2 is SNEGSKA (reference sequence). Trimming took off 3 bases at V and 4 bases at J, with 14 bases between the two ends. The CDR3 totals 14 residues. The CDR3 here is CSARSPGGADTQYF. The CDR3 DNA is TGCAGTGCTAGGTCTCCGGGGGGCGCAGATACGCAGTATTTT.

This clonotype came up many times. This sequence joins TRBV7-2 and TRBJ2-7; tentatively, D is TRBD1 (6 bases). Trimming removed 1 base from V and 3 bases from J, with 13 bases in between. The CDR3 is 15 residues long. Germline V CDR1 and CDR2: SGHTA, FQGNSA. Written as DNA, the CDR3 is TGTGCCAGCAGCTTAGGTTACAGGGAACTCTACGAGCAGTACTTC. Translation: CASSLGYRELYEQYF.

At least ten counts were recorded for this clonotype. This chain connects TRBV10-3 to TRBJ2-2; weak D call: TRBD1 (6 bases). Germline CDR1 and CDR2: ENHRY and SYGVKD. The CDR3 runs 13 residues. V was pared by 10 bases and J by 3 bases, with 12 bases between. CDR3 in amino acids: CATGTYDTGELFF. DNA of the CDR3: TGTGCCACCGGGACATACGACACCGGGGAGCTGTTTTTT.

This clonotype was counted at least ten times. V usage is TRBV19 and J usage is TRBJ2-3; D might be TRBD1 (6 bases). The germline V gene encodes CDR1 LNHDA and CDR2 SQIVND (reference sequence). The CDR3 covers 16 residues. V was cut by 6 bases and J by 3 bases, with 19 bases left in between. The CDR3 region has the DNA TGTGCCAGTAGGGAAACAGGGCTTCGCTGGACAGATACGCAGTATTTT. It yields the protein CASRETGLRWTDTQYF.

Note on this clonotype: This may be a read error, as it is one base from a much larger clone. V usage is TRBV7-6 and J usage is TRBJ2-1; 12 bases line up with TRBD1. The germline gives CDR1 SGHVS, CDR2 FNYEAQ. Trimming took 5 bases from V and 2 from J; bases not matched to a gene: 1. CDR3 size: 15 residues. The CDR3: CASSRDRGPYNEQFF. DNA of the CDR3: TGTGCCAGCAGCAGGGACAGGGGGCCCTACAATGAGCAGTTCTTC.